The 9 T cell receptor beta chains given below trace back to one sample, sequenced in a study of blood T cell repertoires in COVID-19. Method: immunoSEQ multiplex PCR; TCRdb's copy keeps in-frame clones and lacks some. The table lists about 70,000 clones, about 82% of them singletons. Sequencing was done on a sample of peripheral blood. These receptor sequences come from a woman older than 75 with active or convalescent COVID-19.

This clone is a singleton in its sample. This chain uses TRBV10-3 with TRBJ1-1; the D is unclear. This CDR3 comprises 13 residues. The V end was cut by 4 bases, the J end by 0 bases, with 6 bases between. Germline lookup yields CDR1 ENHRY and CDR2 SYGVKD. The CDR3: CAISGALNTEAFF. The CDR3 coding sequence is TGTGCCATCAGTGGGGCACTGAACACTGAAGCTTTCTTT.

The V gene is TRBV6-2 or TRBV6-3, the J gene TRBJ2-1, with TRBD2 as a possible D gene (6 bases). The CDR3 totals 16 residues. V was pared by 4 bases and J by 3 bases, with 16 bases between. Germline CDR1 is MNHEY and CDR2 is SVGEGT. The CDR3 DNA sequence: TGTGCCAGCAGTTCGACGTTGGTGGGACTCTACAATGAGCAGTTCTTC. Its translation is CASSSTLVGLYNEQFF.

The chain uses TRBV2 and TRBJ2-5, with no clear D. Germline CDR1 reads SNHLY; CDR2 reads FYNNEI. The CDR3 has 14 amino acids. V lost 5 bases, J lost 2 bases, and 12 bases lay in between. The CDR3 here is CASSTRVLQETQYF. The CDR3 DNA follows: TGTGCCAGCAGTACTCGGGTCCTTCAAGAGACCCAGTACTTC.

The chain couples TRBV4-2 to TRBJ2-7; 8 bases are a match to TRBD1. The trim removed 4 bases at V and 3 bases at J, leaving 5 bases unmatched. This CDR3 region has 14 residues. The germline V gene encodes CDR1 LGHNA and CDR2 YNFKEQ. CDR3 nucleotide sequence: TGTGCCAGCAGCCCGGCGGACAGGGTCTACGAGCAGTACTTC. Its translation is CASSPADRVYEQYF.

The gene calls are TRBV13 and TRBJ1-2; TRBD1 matches 10 bases. Germline V gene data show CDR1 as PRHDT and CDR2 as FYEKMQ (reference sequence). The ends lost 2 bases at V and 7 bases at J; junction bases unmatched: 7. The CDR3 has 15 residues. This CDR3 is CASSLRDRGSGGYTF. In DNA form, the CDR3 reads TGTGCCAGCAGCTTACGGGACAGGGGTAGCGGTGGCTACACCTTC.

V usage is TRBV28 and J usage is TRBJ1-5; 7 bases are a match to TRBD1. Losses at the gene ends were 5 bases for V and 5 bases for J; bases not matched to a gene: 12. CDR3 size: 16 residues. The V gene's germline CDR1 is MDHEN and CDR2 SYDVKM. The CDR3 reads CASSHGAGGWDQPQHF. The CDR3, as DNA: TGTGCCAGCAGTCACGGGGCAGGGGGATGGGATCAGCCCCAGCATTTT. The entire variable domain, with the rest obtained from reference TRBV28 and TRBJ1-5, is as follows: DVKVTQSSRYLVKRTGEKVFLECVQDMDHENMFWYRQDPGLGLRLIYFSYDVKMKEKGDIPEGYSVSREKKERFSLILESASTNQTSMYLCASSHGAGGWDQPQHFGDGTRLSIL.

V is TRBV18 and J is TRBJ2-7; D is perhaps TRBD1 (6 bases). The CDR3 runs to 12 residues. V was pared by 3 bases and J by 5 bases, with 8 bases between. Germline V CDR1 and CDR2: KGHSH, LQKENI. The CDR3 is CASSPYRDEQYF. The CDR3 DNA follows: TGTGCCAGCTCACCCTACAGGGACGAGCAGTACTTC.

CDR3 coding DNA: TGTGCCAGCAGCTTTCTACCGGGACACTCGTACTCTGGGGCCAACGTCCTGACTTTC. Its protein product is CASSFLPGHSYSGANVLTF. The chain combines TRBV11-2 with TRBJ2-6; D might be TRBD1 (6 bases). The CDR3 consists of 19 residues. CDR1 and CDR2 (germline): SGHAT, FQNNGV. V shed 3 bases and J shed 0 bases, with 18 bases lying between them.

The chain links TRBV5-6 to TRBJ2-5; the D gene is possibly TRBD2 (7 bases). Per germline, CDR1 SGHDT and CDR2 YYEEEE. Trimming removed 5 bases at V and 4 bases at J, with 12 bases between. The CDR3 runs 13 residues. The chain's CDR3 is CASRPGEGETQYF. CDR3 nucleotide sequence: TGTGCCAGCAGGCCAGGGGAGGGAGAGACCCAGTACTTC.